This T cell receptor beta chain was found in a study of shared clonotypes between healthy human individuals. Whole-study results and caveats: Sampling covered blood only; tissue repertoires likely differ.

Every donor was a Caucasian adult from Nashville, Tennessee. An approximately 200 ng quantity of DNA, approximately 29,000 T cell genomes, went into the sorted-subset replicate PCRs. This table comes from immunoSEQ multiplex PCR, and its TCRdb copy is limited to in-frame clones, with some not included. The table shows millions of clones, with 85% to 95% occurring only once. Germline V lookup: CDR1 MNHNS, CDR2 SASEGT. V lost 4 bases, J lost 5 bases, and 17 bases lay in between. The CDR3 has 16 amino acids. In the case of this clone: Its antigen is not known.

This chain joins TRBV6-1 and TRBJ1-4, with unresolved D. Sequenced sample: naive CD4+ T cells sorted from blood. Subset reported: CD45RA+ positively selected. The TCR originated in a man in his late teens or twenties in good health. CDR3 nucleotides: TGTGCCAGCAGTGGCCTTTCCGGGGAACAGAATGAAAAACTGTTTTTT. It translates to CASSGLSGEQNEKLFF.